These 14 T cell receptor beta chains were all obtained from the same sample, sequenced in a study of Ad26.COV2.S vaccination and SARS-CoV-2 variants. The data were produced by immunoSEQ multiplex PCR, yet TCRdb's version contains in-frame clones alone and is incomplete. This table holds under 550,000 clones, 75% to 95% found once. Treatment noted: roughly 18 received Ad26.COV2.S at low or high dose, single or two shots; about 5 received placebo; per-sample allocation not given. All samples were drawn on day 63, counting from the first vaccine or placebo injection. The material sequenced was peripheral blood, taken in a trial of Ad26.COV2.S vaccine versus placebo. The receptors here all came from a person aged 18 to 59 who received the Ad26.COV2.S COVID-19 vaccine or a placebo.

This rearrangement joins TRBV30 to TRBJ2-5; 7 bases are a match to TRBD1. The CDR3 contains 12 residues. The trim removed 7 bases at V and 5 bases at J, leaving 7 bases unmatched. The V gene's germline CDR1 is GTSNPN and CDR2 SVGIG (reference sequence). CDR3 sequence: CAYNRGQETQYF. The CDR3 DNA reads TGTGCCTACAACAGGGGCCAGGAGACCCAGTACTTC. The full variable domain, completed using reference TRBV30 and TRBJ2-5, is SQTIHQWPATLVQPVGSPLSLECTVEGTSNPNLYWYRQAAGRGLQLLFYSVGIGQISSEVPQNLSASRPQDRQFILSSKKLLLSDSGFYLCAYNRGQETQYFGPGTRLLVL.

The V and J genes are TRBV14 and TRBJ2-6; D is possibly TRBD2 (6 bases). This CDR3 contains 14 residues. Germline lookup yields CDR1 SGHDN and CDR2 FVKESK. Trimming removed 4 bases from V and 3 bases from J, with 7 bases in between. This chain's CDR3 is CASSRGGGANVLTF. DNA for the CDR3: TGTGCCAGCAGCCGGGGAGGTGGGGCCAACGTCCTGACTTTC.

The V and J genes are TRBV30 and TRBJ1-5, with a possible D match to TRBD1 (6 bases). V was pared by 2 bases and J by 10 bases, with 21 bases between. This CDR3 comprises 15 residues. In germline, CDR1 is GTSNPN, CDR2 SVGIG (reference sequence). This CDR3 is CAWSPGGTGISPQHF. For the CDR3, the DNA is TGTGCCTGGAGTCCGGGGGGCACAGGCATCAGCCCCCAGCATTTT.

The rearrangement joins TRBV5-1 to TRBJ2-1; 11 bases match TRBD2. V gave up 4 bases and J gave up 7 bases; unmatched junction bases: 4. The CDR3 runs 14 residues. Germline V gene lookup returns CDR1 SGHRS and CDR2 YFSETQ. CDR3 amino acids: CASSRLAGKNEQFF. Written as DNA, the CDR3 is TGCGCCAGCAGCCGACTAGCGGGAAAGAATGAGCAGTTCTTC.

The genes are TRBV30 and TRBJ2-3; 12 bases line up with TRBD2. This CDR3 comprises 16 residues. V gave up 3 bases and J gave up 5 bases; unmatched junction bases: 9. Germline V lookup: CDR1 GTSNPN, CDR2 SVGIG (reference sequence). The CDR3 here is CAWSAGTSGHLDTQYF. CDR3 DNA: TGTGCCTGGAGCGCCGGGACTAGCGGGCACTTAGATACGCAGTATTTT.

V is TRBV7-2 and J is TRBJ1-2; 7 bases are a match to TRBD1. The CDR3 has 16 amino acids. Per the germline V gene, CDR1 is SGHTA and CDR2 is FQGNSA. Unmatched junction bases numbered 14, after V lost 2 bases and J lost 8 bases. This CDR3 is CASSLHETGTSRGYTF. As DNA, the CDR3 is TGTGCCAGCAGCTTACACGAGACAGGGACATCTCGGGGCTACACCTTC.

This clone was seen just once. J is TRBJ1-2 and V is TRBV18; TRBD1 matches at 8 bases. Per the germline V gene, CDR1 is KGHSH and CDR2 is LQKENI. The ends lost 1 base at V and 5 bases at J; junction bases unmatched: 3. The CDR3 extends over 14 amino acids. The CDR3 is CASSPLDRGYGYTF. The CDR3 region has the DNA TGTGCCAGCTCACCACTTGACAGGGGATATGGCTACACCTTC.

This clone was seen a single time. V is TRBV9 and J is TRBJ2-7; TRBD2 agrees at 12 bases. Trimming cost V 4 bases and J 5 bases; bases outside gene matches: 7. Germline assignment: CDR1 SGDLS and CDR2 YYNGEE. This CDR3 contains 15 residues. The CDR3 protein is CASSLGLAGSNEQYF. CDR3 in DNA: TGTGCCAGCAGCCTAGGACTAGCGGGAAGTAACGAGCAGTACTTC.

The chain joins TRBV12-3 or TRBV12-4 to TRBJ1-5; 7 bases match TRBD1. The CDR3 is 13 amino acids. The trim removed 8 bases at V and 3 bases at J, leaving 4 bases unmatched. The CDR3 coding sequence is TGTGCCAGCCGAGGGACAGACAATCAGCCCCAGCATTTT. This encodes CASRGTDNQPQHF.

This clone was observed a handful of times. At the DNA level, this CDR3 is encoded by other sequences in the same sample as well. The chain uses TRBV24-1 and TRBJ2-7; unclear D gene. Germline V gene lookup returns CDR1 KGHDR and CDR2 SFDVKD. The CDR3 spans 11 residues. Trimming took 2 bases from V and 3 from J, leaving 1 base between them. CDR3 nucleotides: TGTGCCACCAGTGATTACTACGAGCAGTACTTC. This gives the protein CATSDYYEQYF.

This clone was recorded a few times. The rearrangement joins TRBV19 to TRBJ1-1; a weak D match, TRBD1 (5 bases). V dropped 9 bases and J dropped 0 bases, with 17 bases sitting between them. There are 15 residues in the CDR3. Germline values: CDR1 LNHDA, CDR2 SQIVND (reference sequence). The CDR3 here is CASRLTAALNTEAFF. The DNA for the CDR3 is TGTGCCAGCCGCCTGACAGCTGCACTGAACACTGAAGCTTTCTTT.

This rearrangement joins TRBV6-5 to TRBJ2-1; D may correspond to TRBD1 or TRBD2 (5 bases each). The CDR3 extends over 11 amino acids. Germline lookup yields CDR1 MNHEY and CDR2 SVGAGI. V was clipped by 5 bases and J by 11 bases, with 10 bases between them. The CDR3 DNA is TGTGCCAGCAGTCTGGGACCGAAGCAGTTCTTC. This translates into CASSLGPKQFF.

The V gene is TRBV7-2, the J gene TRBJ2-5; 8 bases align to TRBD2. The CDR3 runs to 13 residues. Germline CDR1 SGHTA, CDR2 FQGNSA. Losses at the gene ends were 5 bases for V and 3 bases for J; bases not matched to a gene: 2. The CDR3 sequence is CASSPGREETQYF. CDR3 nucleotide sequence: TGTGCCAGCAGCCCCGGGAGGGAAGAGACCCAGTACTTC.

V is TRBV6-6 and J is TRBJ2-5, with TRBD1 matching over 7 bases. Germline V CDR1 and CDR2: MNHNY, SVGAGI (reference sequence). The CDR3 length is 15 residues. Trimming cost V 6 bases and J 5 bases; bases outside gene matches: 12. The CDR3 region is CASSASRTGSETQYF. The CDR3 DNA follows: TGTGCCAGCAGCGCGAGTCGGACAGGTTCTGAGACCCAGTACTTC.